This TCR beta chain is from a study of T-cell reconstitution after alpha-beta-depleted transplantation in children. CDR1 MNHNS and CDR2 SASEGT come from the germline V gene. The CDR3 length is 13 residues. Trimming removed 10 bases from V and 0 bases from J; junction bases left unmatched: 6. A TCRbeta library incorporating unique molecular identifiers was prepared. Each CDR3 protein gets one entry after TCRdb re-called the PCR reads with MiXCR. This sample has some 500,000 distinct CDR3 sequences, with approximately 20% found just once. This clonotype was counted only a few times. The receptor was derived from a human donor who donated a stem cell graft to a child with acute lymphoblastic leukemia. This sequence joins TRBV6-1 and TRBJ2-7; 7 bases are a match to TRBD1. The input for sequencing was PBMCs from the stem cell graft donor, taken from the stem cell graft. The CDR3 protein is CATLDRVSYEQYF. The CDR3 nucleotides read TGTGCCACCCTAGACAGGGTCTCCTACGAGCAGTACTTC.